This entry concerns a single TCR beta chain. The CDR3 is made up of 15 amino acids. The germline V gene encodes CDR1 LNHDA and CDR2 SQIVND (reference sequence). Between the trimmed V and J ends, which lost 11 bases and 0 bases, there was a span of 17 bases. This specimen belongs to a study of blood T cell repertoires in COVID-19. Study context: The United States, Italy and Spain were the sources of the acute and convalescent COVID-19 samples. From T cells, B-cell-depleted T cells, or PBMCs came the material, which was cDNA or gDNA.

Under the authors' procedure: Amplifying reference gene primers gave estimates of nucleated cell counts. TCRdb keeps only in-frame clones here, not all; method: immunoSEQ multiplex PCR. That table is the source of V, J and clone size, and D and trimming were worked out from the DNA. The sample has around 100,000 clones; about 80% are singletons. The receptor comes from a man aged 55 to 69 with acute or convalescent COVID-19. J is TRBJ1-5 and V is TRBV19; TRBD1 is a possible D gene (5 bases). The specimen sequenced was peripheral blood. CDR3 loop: CASGDGHYSNQPQHF. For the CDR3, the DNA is TGTGCCTCGGGGGACGGCCACTATAGCAATCAGCCCCAGCATTTT.